This paragraph covers one T cell receptor (beta chain) sequence. Unique molecular identifiers were used to barcode this TCRbeta library. MiXCR, run by TCRdb on the PCR reads, gives a single entry per CDR3 protein. The sample shows under 250,000 distinct CDR3 sequences, roughly a sixth of them seen only once. These data are taken from a study of T-cell reconstitution after alpha-beta-depleted transplantation in children. CDR3 size: 15 residues. Germline CDR1 SGDLS, CDR2 YYNGEE. The V end lost 0 bases, the J end lost 0 bases, and 7 bases lay between the germline ends. The specimen comprised PBMCs, mostly from graft donor cells, sampled 360 days after TCRalphabeta/CD19-depleted stem cell transplant. V is TRBV9 and J is TRBJ2-1; D remains ambiguous. The receptor comes from a male patient under 10 years old who had a stem cell transplant for acute lymphoblastic leukemia, so the T cells may come from the graft donor. The CDR3 region is CASSVAPSSYNEQFF. As DNA, the CDR3 is TGTGCCAGCAGCGTAGCTCCTAGCTCCTACAATGAGCAGTTCTTC. The entire variable domain, with the rest obtained from reference TRBV9 and TRBJ2-1, is as follows: DSGVTQTPKHLITATGQRVTLRCSPRSGDLSVYWYQQSLDQGLQFLIQYYNGEERAKGNILERFSAQQFPDLHSELNLSSLELGDSALYFCASSVAPSSYNEQFFGPGTRLTVL.